The 25 T cell receptor beta chains listed next were all sequenced from one sample in a study of CD8+CD57+ T cells in acquired aplastic anemia. TCR beta VDJ and CDR3 profiling used genomic DNA as template. TCRdb recomputed calls from the reads with MiXCR, one row per CDR3 protein. The sample includes around 180,000 distinct CDR3 sequences, around 60% of them seen just once. The specimen sequenced was sorted CD4+, CD8+, or CD8+CD57+ T cells (not recorded which) from PBMCs. The receptors originated from a human donor in good health.

This clonotype was recorded a few times. The chain combines TRBV27 with TRBJ2-5, with D maybe TRBD2 (5 bases). The V gene's germline CDR1 is MNHEY and CDR2 SMNVEV (reference sequence). This CDR3 has 14 amino acids. The V gene lost 5 bases and the J gene lost 1 base, with 11 bases spanning the gap. For the CDR3, the DNA is TGTGCCAGCAGTCAAAGACTAACCCAAGAGACCCAGTACTTC. This sequence encodes CASSQRLTQETQYF.

The gene calls are TRBV20-1 and TRBJ2-7; D is uncertain. This CDR3 has 12 residues. Germline V gene lookup returns CDR1 DFQATT and CDR2 SNEGSKA (reference sequence). Trimming stripped 3 bases from V and 4 bases from J, with 10 bases between. CDR3 residues: CSASWTDYEQYF. The CDR3 DNA reads as TGCAGTGCTAGTTGGACGGATTACGAGCAGTACTTC.

This clonotype occurred once. The V gene is TRBV12-3 or TRBV12-4, the J gene TRBJ1-1; D call uncertain. The CDR3 runs 13 residues. V lost 3 bases and J lost 5, with 10 bases in between. The CDR3, as DNA: TGTGCCAGCAGTTTTAATGGTCAAACTGAAGCTTTCTTT. Its protein is CASSFNGQTEAFF.

This chain joins TRBV7-6 and TRBJ2-5, with D unresolved. CDR1 and CDR2 (germline): SGHVS, FNYEAQ. Trimming cost V 5 bases and J 7 bases, with 14 bases left between them. The CDR3 extends over 13 amino acids. CDR3 in DNA: TGTGCCAGCAGCCTAGACCCTTTGAGGACCCAGTACTTC. Encoded protein: CASSLDPLRTQYF.

This rearrangement joins TRBV9 to TRBJ2-7, with D unresolved. Germline V gives CDR1 SGDLS, CDR2 YYNGEE. V was clipped by 3 bases and J by 0 bases, with 13 bases between them. This CDR3 has 15 amino acids. For the CDR3, the DNA is TGTGCCAGCAGCGCGAGTGACGGCTTCTCCTACGAGCAGTACTTC. This sequence encodes CASSASDGFSYEQYF.

With regard to this clonotype: A junction end diverges from the germline sequence, so it may reflect a read error. The chain couples TRBV20-1 to TRBJ2-5; D might be TRBD1 (5 bases). The CDR3 spans 15 residues. Germline loops: CDR1 DFQATT, CDR2 SNEGSKA (reference sequence). The CDR3 DNA sequence: TGCAGTGCTAAACCGCTCGGACAAAACCAAGAGGCCCAGTACTTC. Protein: CSAKPLGQNQEAQYF.

The V call is TRBV2, the J call TRBJ1-2; possibly TRBD1 for D (6 bases). Trimming stripped 1 base from V and 4 bases from J, with 10 bases between. CDR3 length: 14 amino acids. Germline CDR1 is SNHLY and CDR2 is FYNNEI. The CDR3, as DNA: TGTGCCAGCAGTGAAGGGCAGGGGAGCTATGGCTACACCTTC. Its protein product is CASSEGQGSYGYTF.

The rearrangement uses TRBV7-9 and TRBJ2-7; D might be TRBD1 or TRBD2, each matching 6 bases. The V end was cut by 8 bases, the J end by 1 base, with 15 bases between. The germline V gene encodes CDR1 SEHNR and CDR2 FQNEAQ (reference sequence). The CDR3 runs 14 residues. CDR3 in DNA: TGTGCCAGCGGCAAGGAGGGGGGATCCTACGAGCAGTACTTC. It codes for CASGKEGGSYEQYF.

This clonotype has a count of ten or more. The chain employs TRBV12-3 or TRBV12-4 and TRBJ1-3; perhaps TRBD1 as D (6 bases). The CDR3 spans 13 residues. With 5 bases removed from V and 7 bases from J, the gap between germline ends came to 12 bases. In nucleotides, the CDR3 is TGTGCCAGCAGTCGCACAGGGTTCAACACCATATATTTT. It encodes CASSRTGFNTIYF.

This clonotype was seen a handful of times. V and J are TRBV24-1 and TRBJ2-5; D call uncertain. In germline, CDR1 is KGHDR, CDR2 SFDVKD. The V end lost 3 bases, the J end lost 5 bases, and 9 bases lay between the germline ends. The CDR3 has 13 residues. CDR3 in amino acids: CATSDTLSETQYF. Here the CDR3 DNA reads TGTGCCACCAGTGATACCCTCTCGGAGACCCAGTACTTC.

The J gene is TRBJ2-7, the V gene TRBV10-3, with a weak D call TRBD2 (5 bases). The CDR3 sequence is 15 residues long. Germline V gene data show CDR1 as ENHRY and CDR2 as SYGVKD. The ends were cut back, 7 bases at V and 5 bases at J, with 21 bases in the middle. The CDR3 DNA is TGTGCCATCAAGGCCACCTTGGGGTTGAGGGACGAGCAGTACTTC. It translates to CAIKATLGLRDEQYF.

J is TRBJ1-2 and V is TRBV28, with D possibly matching TRBD1 (5 bases). V dropped 1 base and J dropped 2 bases, with 17 bases sitting between them. This CDR3 spans 17 amino acids. CDR1 is MDHEN, CDR2 SYDVKM, per germline. CDR3 nucleotides: TGTGCCAGCAGTTTATTGGGGGTAGGGCTGGCCAACTATGGCTACACCTTC. Residues: CASSLLGVGLANYGYTF.

Of note for this clonotype: Its ends do not fully match the called genes, so a read error is possible. The genes are TRBV7-3 and TRBJ2-4, with 9 bases identical to TRBD1. Germline-derived CDR1 and CDR2 are SGHTA and FQGTGA. This CDR3 contains 16 residues. The CDR3 bases are TGCGCCAGCAGCGGACGGGTATGGACAGGGGCTGACATTCAGTACTTC. The encoded protein is CASSGRVWTGADIQYF.

The sample holds many counts of this clonotype. The chain employs TRBV9 and TRBJ2-2; 8 bases align to TRBD2. The CDR3 extends over 18 amino acids. Germline loops: CDR1 SGDLS, CDR2 YYNGEE. J gave up 7 bases and V 3 bases, and 17 bases lay outside the gene matches. The CDR3 DNA reads TGTGCCAGCAGCGCGGGAGGACTAGCAGGAGCTCCCAACGGGGAGCTGTTTTTT. Its protein product is CASSAGGLAGAPNGELFF.

The chain joins TRBV9 to TRBJ1-1, with 8 nucleotides matching TRBD1. The junction had 6 bases not matched to a gene; V was cut back by 3 bases and J by 5 bases. The germline CDR1 and CDR2 sequences are SGDLS and YYNGEE. The CDR3 extends over 14 amino acids. The CDR3 bases are TGTGCCAGCAGCGGAGGACAGGGAAGGACTGAAGCTTTCTTT. Translating gives CASSGGQGRTEAFF. The entire variable domain, with the rest obtained from reference TRBV9 and TRBJ1-1, is as follows: DSGVTQTPKHLITATGQRVTLRCSPRSGDLSVYWYQQSLDQGLQFLIQYYNGEERAKGNILERFSAQQFPDLHSELNLSSLELGDSALYFCASSGGQGRTEAFFGQGTRLTVV.

This clonotype was counted a single time. The chain has TRBV9 and TRBJ1-3; TRBD1 matches 7 bases. CDR1 is SGDLS, CDR2 YYNGEE, per germline. Trimming removed 4 bases from V and 0 bases from J; junction bases left unmatched: 7. The CDR3 spans 16 residues. CDR3 nucleotide sequence: TGTGCCAGCAGCAGACAGGGACAGAGCTCTGGAAACACCATATATTTT. Translated, it gives CASSRQGQSSGNTIYF.

This rearrangement joins TRBV20-1 to TRBJ2-5, with 10 bases that match TRBD1. The CDR3 consists of 14 residues. CDR1 and CDR2 from the germline V gene are DFQATT and SNEGSKA (reference sequence). V was pared by 0 bases and J by 5 bases, with 3 bases of the junction left unmatched. The CDR3 loop reads CSAREDRGLETQYF. CDR3 sequence (DNA): TGCAGTGCTAGAGAGGACAGGGGGTTGGAGACCCAGTACTTC.

This clonotype has at least ten counts. The chain uses TRBV7-2 and TRBJ1-3; 10 bases map to TRBD1. The CDR3 totals 15 residues. The J segment lost 2 bases and the V segment lost 5 bases, leaving 3 bases of the junction unmatched. Germline V gives CDR1 SGHTA, CDR2 FQGNSA. In DNA form, the CDR3 reads TGTGCCAGCAGCACCGGGACAGGGGCTGGAAACACCATATATTTT. Translation gives CASSTGTGAGNTIYF.

This clonotype was detected many times. The genes are TRBV6-5 and TRBJ1-3; maybe TRBD1 (6 bases). This CDR3 region has 15 residues. With 5 bases removed from V and 4 bases from J, the gap between germline ends came to 15 bases. CDR1 MNHEY and CDR2 SVGAGI come from the germline V gene. CDR3 residues: CASSASTGIGNTIYF. The CDR3 DNA reads TGTGCCAGCAGTGCGAGTACAGGGATCGGAAACACCATATATTTT.

This chain links TRBV20-1 with TRBJ2-7; 13 bases match TRBD2. V lost 3 bases, J lost 3 bases, and 2 bases stayed unmatched. The CDR3 loop spans 14 amino acids. Germline V gives CDR1 DFQATT, CDR2 SNEGSKA (reference sequence). In DNA form, the CDR3 reads TGCAGTGCTAGGGGACTAGCGGGATTCTACGAGCAGTACTTC. Residues: CSARGLAGFYEQYF.

V gene TRBV4-1 combines with J gene TRBJ1-6; 8 bases are a match to TRBD1. This CDR3 is 16 amino acids long. Trimming removed 0 bases from V and 10 bases from J; junction bases left unmatched: 8. CDR1 is MGHRA, CDR2 YSYEKL, per germline. The CDR3 spells CASSQDVGTGGSPLHF. The CDR3 DNA is TGCGCCAGCAGCCAAGATGTGGGGACAGGTGGGTCACCCCTCCACTTT.

This clonotype was seen at least ten times. The V gene is TRBV6-1, the J gene TRBJ1-5, with a possible D match to TRBD1 (6 bases). This CDR3 contains 15 residues. V lost 3 bases to trimming and J lost 4 bases, with 13 bases between them. Germline V gives CDR1 MNHNS, CDR2 SASEGT. The CDR3 DNA is TGTGCCAGCAGTGAGGACAGAAATAGGAATCAGCCCCAGCATTTT. Its translation: CASSEDRNRNQPQHF.

There are a few counts of this clonotype. The chain recombines TRBV30 with TRBJ2-1; possible D gene TRBD1, 6 bases. Trimming left V 0 bases short and J 6 bases short, with 9 bases between. CDR1 is GTSNPN, CDR2 SVGIG, per germline (reference sequence). This CDR3 region has 13 residues. The DNA of the CDR3 is TGTGCCTGGAGTGTACCGACAGGCAATGAGCAGTTCTTC. Protein product: CAWSVPTGNEQFF.

As to this clonotype: This is likely a read error, given that the CDR3 carries no conserved phenylalanine or tryptophan at its end. The limits of the CDR3 on the DNA are not certain, so only TCRdb's listed CDR3 is given. The gene calls are TRBV13 and TRBJ2-5; the table's TRBD2 call for D was not verified on the DNA. Including both end residues, the CDR3 is 14 amino acids long. The germline V gene has CDR1 PRHDT and CDR2 FYEKMQ (reference sequence). The CDR3 is CASSLKSIQETQHL.

The V and J genes are TRBV5-1 and TRBJ1-1; 8 nucleotides align to TRBD1. The CDR3 consists of 16 residues. The ends lost 6 bases at V and 3 bases at J; junction bases unmatched: 13. Germline CDR1 and CDR2: SGHRS and YFSETQ. CDR3 sequence reads: CASIGPGQGAYTEAFF. The CDR3 nucleotides are TGCGCCAGCATCGGGCCGGGGCAGGGGGCGTACACTGAAGCTTTCTTT.